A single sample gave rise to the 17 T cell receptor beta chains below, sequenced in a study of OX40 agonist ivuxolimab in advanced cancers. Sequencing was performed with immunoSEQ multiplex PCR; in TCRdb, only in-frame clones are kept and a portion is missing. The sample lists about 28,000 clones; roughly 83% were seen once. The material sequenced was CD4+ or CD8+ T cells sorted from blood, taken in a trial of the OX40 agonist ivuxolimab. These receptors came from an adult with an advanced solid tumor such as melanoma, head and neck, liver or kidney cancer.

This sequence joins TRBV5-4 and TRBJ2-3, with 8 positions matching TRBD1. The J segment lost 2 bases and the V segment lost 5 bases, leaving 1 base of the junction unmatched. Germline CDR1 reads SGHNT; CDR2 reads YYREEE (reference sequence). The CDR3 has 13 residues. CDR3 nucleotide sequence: TGTGCCAGCAGGGACAGGGCCACAGATACGCAGTATTTT. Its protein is CASRDRATDTQYF.

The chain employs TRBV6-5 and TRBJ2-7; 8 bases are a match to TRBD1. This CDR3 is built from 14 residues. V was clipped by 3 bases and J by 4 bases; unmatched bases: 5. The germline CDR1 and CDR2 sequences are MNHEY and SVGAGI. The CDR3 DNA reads TGTGCCAGCAGTTATGCAGGGGGCCGTTACGAGCAGTACTTC. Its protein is CASSYAGGRYEQYF.

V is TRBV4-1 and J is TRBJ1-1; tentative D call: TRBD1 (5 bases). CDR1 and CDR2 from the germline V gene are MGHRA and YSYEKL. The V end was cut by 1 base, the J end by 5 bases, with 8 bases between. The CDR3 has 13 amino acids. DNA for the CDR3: TGCGCCAGCAGCCAAGGGGGGGAAACTGAAGCTTTCTTT. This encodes CASSQGGETEAFF.

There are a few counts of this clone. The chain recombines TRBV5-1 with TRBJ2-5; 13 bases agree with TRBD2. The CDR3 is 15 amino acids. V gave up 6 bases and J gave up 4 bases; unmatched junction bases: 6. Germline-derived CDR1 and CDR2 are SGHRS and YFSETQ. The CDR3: CASTTTSGGIETQYF. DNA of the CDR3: TGCGCCAGCACCACGACTAGCGGGGGGATAGAGACCCAGTACTTC.

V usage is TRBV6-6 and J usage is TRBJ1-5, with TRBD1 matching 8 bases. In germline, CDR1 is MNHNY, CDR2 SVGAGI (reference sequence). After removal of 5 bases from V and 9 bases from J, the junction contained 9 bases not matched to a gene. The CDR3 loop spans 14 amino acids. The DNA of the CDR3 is TGTGCCAGCAGTCCCGACAGGGGCCGGGCGCCCCAGCATTTT. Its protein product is CASSPDRGRAPQHF.

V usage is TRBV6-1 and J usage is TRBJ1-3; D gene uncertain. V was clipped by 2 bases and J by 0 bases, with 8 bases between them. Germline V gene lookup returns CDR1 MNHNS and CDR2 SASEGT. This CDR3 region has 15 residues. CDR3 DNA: TGTGCCAGCAGTGAAACTTTATTCTCTGGAAACACCATATATTTT. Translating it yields CASSETLFSGNTIYF.

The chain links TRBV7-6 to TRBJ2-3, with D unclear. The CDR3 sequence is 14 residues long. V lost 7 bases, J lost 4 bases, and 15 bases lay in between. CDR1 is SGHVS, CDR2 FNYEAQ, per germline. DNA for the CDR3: TGTGCCAGCACTCGGCTAGTCAATGCAGATACGCAGTATTTT. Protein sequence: CASTRLVNADTQYF.

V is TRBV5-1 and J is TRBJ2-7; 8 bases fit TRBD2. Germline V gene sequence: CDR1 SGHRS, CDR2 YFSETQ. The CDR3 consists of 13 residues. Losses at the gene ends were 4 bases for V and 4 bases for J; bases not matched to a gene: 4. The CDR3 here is CASSPGGQYEQYF. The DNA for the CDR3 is TGCGCCAGCAGCCCGGGGGGGCAGTACGAGCAGTACTTC.

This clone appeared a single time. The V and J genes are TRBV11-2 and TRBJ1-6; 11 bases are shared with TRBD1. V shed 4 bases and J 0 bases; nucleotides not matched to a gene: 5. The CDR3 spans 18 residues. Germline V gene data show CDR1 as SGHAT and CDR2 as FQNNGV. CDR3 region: CASSYGTGGHSYNSPLHF. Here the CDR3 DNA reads TGTGCCAGCAGCTACGGGACAGGGGGACACTCCTATAATTCACCCCTCCACTTT.

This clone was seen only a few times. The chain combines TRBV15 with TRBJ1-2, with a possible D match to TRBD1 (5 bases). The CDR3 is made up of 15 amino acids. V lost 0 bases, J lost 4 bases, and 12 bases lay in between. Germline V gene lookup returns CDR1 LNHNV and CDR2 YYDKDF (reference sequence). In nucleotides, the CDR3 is TGTGCCACCAGCAGAGATAGAACAGGACTCTATGGCTACACCTTC. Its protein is CATSRDRTGLYGYTF.

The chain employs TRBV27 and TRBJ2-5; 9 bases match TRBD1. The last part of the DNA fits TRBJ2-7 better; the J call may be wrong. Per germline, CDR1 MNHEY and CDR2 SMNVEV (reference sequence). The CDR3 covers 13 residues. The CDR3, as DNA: TGTGCCAGCAGTACCGGGACAGGGTACGAGCAGTACTTC. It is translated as CASSTGTGYEQYF.

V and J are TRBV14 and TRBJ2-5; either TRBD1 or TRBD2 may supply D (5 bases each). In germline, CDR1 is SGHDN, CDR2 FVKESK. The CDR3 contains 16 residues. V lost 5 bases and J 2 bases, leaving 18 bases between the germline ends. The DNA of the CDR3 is TGTGCCAGCAGCTCGTCCGGGACCAGCTCTCAAGAGACCCAGTACTTC. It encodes CASSSSGTSSQETQYF.

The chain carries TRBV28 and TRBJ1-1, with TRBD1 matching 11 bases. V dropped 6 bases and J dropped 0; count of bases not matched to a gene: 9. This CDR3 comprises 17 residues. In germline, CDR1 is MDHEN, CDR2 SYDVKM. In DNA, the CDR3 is TGTGCCAGCAGGTACGGGACAGGGGGGCTTATGAACACTGAAGCTTTCTTT. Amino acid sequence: CASRYGTGGLMNTEAFF.

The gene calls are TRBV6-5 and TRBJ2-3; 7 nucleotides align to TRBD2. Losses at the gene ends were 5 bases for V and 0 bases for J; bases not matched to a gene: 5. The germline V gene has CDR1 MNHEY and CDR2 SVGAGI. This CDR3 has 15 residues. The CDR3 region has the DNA TGTGCCAGCAGTGGGGGGGGGTTGAGCACAGATACGCAGTATTTT. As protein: CASSGGGLSTDTQYF.

This chain's CDR3 is CASSLGPNYGYTF. The CDR3 DNA is TGTGCCAGCAGCCTCGGACCGAACTATGGCTACACCTTC. J is TRBJ1-2 and V is TRBV7-6; D not certain. The CDR3 totals 13 residues. Germline CDR1 SGHVS, CDR2 FNYEAQ. V lost 5 bases and J 2 bases, leaving 9 bases between the germline ends.

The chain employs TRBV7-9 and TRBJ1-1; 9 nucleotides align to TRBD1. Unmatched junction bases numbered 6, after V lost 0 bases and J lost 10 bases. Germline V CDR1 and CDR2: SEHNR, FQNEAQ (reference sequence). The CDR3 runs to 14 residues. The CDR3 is CASSLAGDRERAFF. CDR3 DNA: TGTGCCAGCAGCTTAGCGGGGGACAGGGAGAGAGCTTTCTTT. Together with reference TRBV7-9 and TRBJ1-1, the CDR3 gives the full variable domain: DTGVSQNPRHKITKRGQNVTFRCDPISEHNRLYWYRQTLGQGPEFLTYFQNEAQLEKSRLLSDRFSAERPKGSFSTLEIQRTEQGDSAMYLCASSLAGDRERAFFGQGTRLTVV.

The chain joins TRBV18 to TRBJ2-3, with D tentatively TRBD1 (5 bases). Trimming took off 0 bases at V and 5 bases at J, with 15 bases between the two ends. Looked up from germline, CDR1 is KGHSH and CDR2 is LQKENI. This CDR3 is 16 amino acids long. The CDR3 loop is CASSPPRQGEGDTQYF. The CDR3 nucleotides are TGTGCCAGCTCACCACCGCGTCAAGGGGAAGGAGATACGCAGTATTTT.